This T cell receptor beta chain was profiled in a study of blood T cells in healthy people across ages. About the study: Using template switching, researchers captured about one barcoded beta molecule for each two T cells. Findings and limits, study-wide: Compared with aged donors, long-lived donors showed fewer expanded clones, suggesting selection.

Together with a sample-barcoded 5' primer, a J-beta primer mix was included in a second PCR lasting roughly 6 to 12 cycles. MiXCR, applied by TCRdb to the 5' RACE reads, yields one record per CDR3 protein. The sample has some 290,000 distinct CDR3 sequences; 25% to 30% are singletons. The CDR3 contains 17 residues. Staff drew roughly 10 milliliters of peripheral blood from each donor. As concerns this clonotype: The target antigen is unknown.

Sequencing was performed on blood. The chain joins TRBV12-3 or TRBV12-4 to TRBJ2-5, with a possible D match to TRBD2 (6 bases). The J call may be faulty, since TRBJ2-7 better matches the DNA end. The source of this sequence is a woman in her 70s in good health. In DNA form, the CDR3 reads TGTGCCAGCAGTTTAATCCTCGGACCTCGGGAGATATCCGAGCAGTACTTC. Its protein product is CASSLILGPREISEQYF.